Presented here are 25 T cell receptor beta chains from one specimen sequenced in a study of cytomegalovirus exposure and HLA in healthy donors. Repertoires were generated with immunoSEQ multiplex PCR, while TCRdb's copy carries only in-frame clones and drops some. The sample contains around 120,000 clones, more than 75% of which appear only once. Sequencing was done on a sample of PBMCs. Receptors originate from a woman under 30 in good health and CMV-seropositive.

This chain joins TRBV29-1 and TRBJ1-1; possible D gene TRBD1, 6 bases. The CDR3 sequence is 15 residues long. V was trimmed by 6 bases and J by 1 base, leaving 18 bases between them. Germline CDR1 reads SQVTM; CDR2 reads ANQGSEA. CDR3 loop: CSVWTGQSRNTEAFF. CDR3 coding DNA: TGCAGCGTGTGGACGGGACAAAGCCGGAACACTGAAGCTTTCTTT.

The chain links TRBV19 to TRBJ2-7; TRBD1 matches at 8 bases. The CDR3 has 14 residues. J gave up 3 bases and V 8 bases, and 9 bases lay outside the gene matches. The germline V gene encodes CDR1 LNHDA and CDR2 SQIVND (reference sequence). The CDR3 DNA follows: TGTGCCAGTGAGTCCGGGACAGGACGCTACGAGCAGTACTTC. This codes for CASESGTGRYEQYF.

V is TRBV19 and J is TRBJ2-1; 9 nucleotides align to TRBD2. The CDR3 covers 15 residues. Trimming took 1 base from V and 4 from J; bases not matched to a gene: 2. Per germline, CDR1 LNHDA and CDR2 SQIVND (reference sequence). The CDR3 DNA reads TGTGCCAGTAGTATAGGGACTAGCGCTTACAATGAGCAGTTCTTC. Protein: CASSIGTSAYNEQFF. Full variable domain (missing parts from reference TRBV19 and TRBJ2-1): DGGITQSPKYLFRKEGQNVTLSCEQNLNHDAMYWYRQDPGQGLRLIYYSQIVNDFQKGDIAEGYSVSREKKESFPLTVTSAQKNPTAFYLCASSIGTSAYNEQFFGPGTRLTVL.

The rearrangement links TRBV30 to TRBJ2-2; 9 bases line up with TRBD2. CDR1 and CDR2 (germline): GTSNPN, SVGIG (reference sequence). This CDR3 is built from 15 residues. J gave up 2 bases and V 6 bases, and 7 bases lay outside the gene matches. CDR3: CACLAGSTNTGELFF. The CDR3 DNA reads TGTGCCTGTCTAGCGGGGTCAACAAACACCGGGGAGCTGTTTTTT.

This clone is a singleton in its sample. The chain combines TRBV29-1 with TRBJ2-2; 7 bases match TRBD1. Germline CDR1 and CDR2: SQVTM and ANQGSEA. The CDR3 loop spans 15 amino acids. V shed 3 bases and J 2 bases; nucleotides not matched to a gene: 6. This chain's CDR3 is CSVDLGTVNTGELFF. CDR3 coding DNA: TGCAGCGTTGACCTTGGGACAGTCAACACCGGGGAGCTGTTTTTT.

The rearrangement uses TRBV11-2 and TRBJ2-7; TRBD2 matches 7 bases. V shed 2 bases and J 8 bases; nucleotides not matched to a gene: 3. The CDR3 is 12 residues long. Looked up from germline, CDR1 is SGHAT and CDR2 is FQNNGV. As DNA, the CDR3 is TGTGCCAGCAGCTTAAGCGGGGAGAAGCAGTACTTC. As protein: CASSLSGEKQYF.

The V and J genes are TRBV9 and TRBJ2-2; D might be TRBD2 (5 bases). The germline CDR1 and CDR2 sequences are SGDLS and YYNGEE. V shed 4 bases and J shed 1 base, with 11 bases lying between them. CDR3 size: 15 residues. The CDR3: CASSFYGVNTGELFF. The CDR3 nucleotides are TGTGCCAGCAGCTTTTACGGGGTGAACACCGGGGAGCTGTTTTTT.

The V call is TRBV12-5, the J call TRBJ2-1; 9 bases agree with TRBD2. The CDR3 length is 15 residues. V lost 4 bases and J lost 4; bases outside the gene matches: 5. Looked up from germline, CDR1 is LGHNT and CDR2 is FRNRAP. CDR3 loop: CASGSPSGEYNEQFF. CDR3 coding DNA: TGTGCTAGTGGTTCGCCTAGCGGGGAATACAATGAGCAGTTCTTC. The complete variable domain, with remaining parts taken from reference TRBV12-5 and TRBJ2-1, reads DARVTQTPRHKVTEMGQEVTMRCQPILGHNTVFWYRQTMMQGLELLAYFRNRAPLDDSGMPKDRFSAEMPDATLATLKIQPSEPRDSAVYFCASGSPSGEYNEQFFGPGTRLTVL.

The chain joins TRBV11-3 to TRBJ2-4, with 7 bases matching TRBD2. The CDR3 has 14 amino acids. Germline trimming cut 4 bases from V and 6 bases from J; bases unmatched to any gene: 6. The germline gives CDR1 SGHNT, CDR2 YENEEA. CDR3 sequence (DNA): TGTGCCAGCAGCTATAAAGCGGGAATAAACATTCAGTACTTC. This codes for CASSYKAGINIQYF.

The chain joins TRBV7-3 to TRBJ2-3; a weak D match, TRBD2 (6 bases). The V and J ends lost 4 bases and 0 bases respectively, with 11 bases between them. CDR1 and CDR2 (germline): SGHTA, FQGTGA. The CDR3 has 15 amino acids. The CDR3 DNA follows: TGTGCCAGCAGCTCGGCCGGGACTAGCACAGATACGCAGTATTTT. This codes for CASSSAGTSTDTQYF. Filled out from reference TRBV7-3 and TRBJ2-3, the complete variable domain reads GAGVSQTPSNKVTEKGKYVELRCDPISGHTALYWYRQSLGQGPEFLIYFQGTGAADDSGLPNDRFFAVRPEGSVSTLKIQRTERGDSAVYLCASSSAGTSTDTQYFGPGTRLTVL.

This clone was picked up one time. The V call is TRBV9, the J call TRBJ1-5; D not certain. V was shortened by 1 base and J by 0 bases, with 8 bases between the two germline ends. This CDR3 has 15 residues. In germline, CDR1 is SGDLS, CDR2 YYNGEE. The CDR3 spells CASSVRPDSNQPQHF. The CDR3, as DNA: TGTGCCAGCAGCGTACGCCCAGATAGCAATCAGCCCCAGCATTTT.

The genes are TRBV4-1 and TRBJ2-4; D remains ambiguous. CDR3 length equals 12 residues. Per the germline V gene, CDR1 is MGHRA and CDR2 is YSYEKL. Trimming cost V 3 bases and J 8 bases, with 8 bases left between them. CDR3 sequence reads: CASSQTLDIQYF. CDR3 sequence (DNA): TGCGCCAGCAGCCAGACCCTAGACATTCAGTACTTC.

In DNA form, the CDR3 reads TGTGCCAGCAGTTTGTTTTCCAGGGCCACAGATACGCAGTATTTT. Translation gives CASSLFSRATDTQYF. J is TRBJ2-3 and V is TRBV27; a weak D match, TRBD1 (5 bases). The length of the CDR3 is 15 residues. Germline V CDR1 and CDR2: MNHEY, SMNVEV (reference sequence). V lost 3 bases and J lost 2, with 12 bases in between.

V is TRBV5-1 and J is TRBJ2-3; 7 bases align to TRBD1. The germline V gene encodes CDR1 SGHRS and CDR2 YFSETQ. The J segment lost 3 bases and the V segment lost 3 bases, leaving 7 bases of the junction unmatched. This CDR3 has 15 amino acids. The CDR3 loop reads CASSYYRGATDTQYF. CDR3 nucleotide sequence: TGCGCCAGCAGCTATTACAGGGGCGCAACAGATACGCAGTATTTT.

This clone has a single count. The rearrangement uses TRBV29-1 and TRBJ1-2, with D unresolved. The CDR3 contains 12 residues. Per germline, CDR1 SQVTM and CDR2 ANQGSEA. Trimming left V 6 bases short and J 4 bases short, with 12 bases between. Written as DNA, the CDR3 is TGCAGCGTGAGACACGGTATCTATGGCTACACCTTC. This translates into CSVRHGIYGYTF.

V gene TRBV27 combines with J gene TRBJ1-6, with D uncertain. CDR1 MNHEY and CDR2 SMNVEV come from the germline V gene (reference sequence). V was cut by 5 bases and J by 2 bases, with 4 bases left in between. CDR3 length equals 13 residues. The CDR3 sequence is CASSPTYNSPLHF. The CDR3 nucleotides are TGTGCCAGCAGTCCAACCTATAATTCACCCCTCCACTTT.

CDR3 sequence reads: CASRSPDTTYGYTF. The CDR3 region has the DNA TGTGCCAGCAGAAGCCCGGACACAACCTATGGCTACACCTTC. The chain carries TRBV28 and TRBJ1-2; D possibly corresponds to TRBD1 (5 bases). Trimming left V 6 bases short and J 4 bases short, with 15 bases between. Germline assignment: CDR1 MDHEN and CDR2 SYDVKM. CDR3 length equals 14 residues.

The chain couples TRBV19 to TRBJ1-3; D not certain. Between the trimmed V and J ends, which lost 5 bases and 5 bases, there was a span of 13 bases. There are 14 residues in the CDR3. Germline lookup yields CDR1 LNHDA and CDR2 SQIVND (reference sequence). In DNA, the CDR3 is TGTGCCAGTAGTTTAGGCGATAAGAGAAACACCATATATTTT. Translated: CASSLGDKRNTIYF.

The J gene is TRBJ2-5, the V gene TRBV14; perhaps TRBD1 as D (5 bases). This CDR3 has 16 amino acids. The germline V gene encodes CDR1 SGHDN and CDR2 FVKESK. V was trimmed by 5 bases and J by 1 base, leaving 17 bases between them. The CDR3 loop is CASSVVAGYRQETQYF. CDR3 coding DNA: TGTGCCAGCAGCGTTGTGGCAGGGTATCGCCAAGAGACCCAGTACTTC.

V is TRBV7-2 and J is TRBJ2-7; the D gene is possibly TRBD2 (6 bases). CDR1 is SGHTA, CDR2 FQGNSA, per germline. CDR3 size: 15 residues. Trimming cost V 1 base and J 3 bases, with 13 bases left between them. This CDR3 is CASSLGDWPSYEQYF. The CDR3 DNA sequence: TGTGCCAGCAGCTTAGGGGACTGGCCTAGCTACGAGCAGTACTTC.

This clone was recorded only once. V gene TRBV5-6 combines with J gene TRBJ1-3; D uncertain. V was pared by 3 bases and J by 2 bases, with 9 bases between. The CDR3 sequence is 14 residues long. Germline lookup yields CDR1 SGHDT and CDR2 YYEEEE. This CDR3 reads CASSWQTPGNTIYF. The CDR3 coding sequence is TGTGCCAGCAGCTGGCAAACCCCTGGAAACACCATATATTTT.

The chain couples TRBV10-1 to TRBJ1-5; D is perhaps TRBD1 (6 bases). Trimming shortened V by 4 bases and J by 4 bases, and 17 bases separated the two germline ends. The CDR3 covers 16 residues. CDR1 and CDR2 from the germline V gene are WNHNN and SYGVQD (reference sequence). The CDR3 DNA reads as TGCGCCAGCAGTGGAATACAGGGTAAGGAAAATCAGCCCCAGCATTTT. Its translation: CASSGIQGKENQPQHF.

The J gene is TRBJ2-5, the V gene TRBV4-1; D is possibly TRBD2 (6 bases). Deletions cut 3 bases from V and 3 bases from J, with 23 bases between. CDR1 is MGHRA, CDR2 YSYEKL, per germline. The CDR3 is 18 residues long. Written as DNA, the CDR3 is TGCGCCAGCAGCCAGTATGGTAAAGACGGGAGAAAGAAAGAGACCCAGTACTTC. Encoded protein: CASSQYGKDGRKKETQYF.

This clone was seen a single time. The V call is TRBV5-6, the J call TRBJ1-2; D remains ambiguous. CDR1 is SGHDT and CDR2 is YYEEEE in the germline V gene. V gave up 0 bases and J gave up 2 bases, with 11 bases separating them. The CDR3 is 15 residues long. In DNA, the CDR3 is TGTGCCAGCAGCTTGGATCCCGCACACAACTATGGCTACACCTTC. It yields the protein CASSLDPAHNYGYTF.

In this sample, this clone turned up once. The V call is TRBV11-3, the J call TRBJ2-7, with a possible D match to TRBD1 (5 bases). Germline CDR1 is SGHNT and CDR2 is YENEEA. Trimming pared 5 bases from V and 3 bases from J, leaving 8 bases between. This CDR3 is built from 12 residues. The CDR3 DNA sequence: TGTGCCAGCAGCACCGACAGCTACGAGCAGTACTTC. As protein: CASSTDSYEQYF.